Listed here are 32 T cell receptor beta chains from one sample, sequenced in a study of cytomegalovirus exposure and HLA in healthy donors. A multiplex PCR was run with 60 Vbeta primers and 13 Jbeta primers. The repertoire was sequenced with immunoSEQ multiplex PCR; TCRdb's copy has only in-frame clones and lacks some. The data show under 150,000 clones, roughly 65% seen once. Sequenced: PBMCs. The receptors originated from a man in his forties or fifties in good health and CMV-seropositive.

This clone was counted only a few times. The chain links TRBV7-3 to TRBJ1-6; tentatively, D is TRBD1 (5 bases). Germline V gene data show CDR1 as SGHTA and CDR2 as FQGTGA. CDR3 length equals 13 residues. Trimming removed 0 bases at V and 10 bases at J, with 7 bases between. The CDR3 here is CASSLTGRSPLHF. The DNA of the CDR3 is TGTGCCAGCAGCTTAACGGGGCGGTCACCCCTCCACTTT.

This clone was seen more than once but under ten times. The genes are TRBV6-1 and TRBJ1-5, with D maybe TRBD1 (5 bases). This CDR3 comprises 15 residues. Germline values: CDR1 MNHNS, CDR2 SASEGT. V lost 4 bases and J lost 3, with 13 bases in between. DNA for the CDR3: TGTGCCAGCAGTGGTAAGACAGAATACAATCAGCCCCAGCATTTT. It encodes CASSGKTEYNQPQHF.

This clone was found a few times. The chain recombines TRBV6-5 with TRBJ2-7, with no clear D. In germline, CDR1 is MNHEY, CDR2 SVGAGI. The CDR3 runs to 11 residues. Deletions cut 1 base from V and 4 bases from J, with 2 bases between. CDR3 region: CASSYLYEQYF. The CDR3 DNA sequence: TGTGCCAGCAGTTACTTATACGAGCAGTACTTC.

In its sample, this clone was seen a few times. The chain joins TRBV4-1 to TRBJ2-2, with 7 bases aligning to TRBD1. V shed 0 bases and J 4 bases; nucleotides not matched to a gene: 11. Germline CDR1 is MGHRA and CDR2 is YSYEKL. The CDR3 loop spans 18 amino acids. The CDR3 DNA is TGCGCCAGCAGCCAAGATGGGTTCAGGACAGGAGGCACCGGGGAGCTGTTTTTT. Encoded protein: CASSQDGFRTGGTGELFF.

The chain has TRBV9 and TRBJ1-2; D is perhaps TRBD1 (6 bases). This CDR3 contains 15 residues. CDR1 and CDR2 (germline): SGDLS, YYNGEE. Trimming removed 3 bases from V and 5 bases from J, with 17 bases in between. For the CDR3, the DNA is TGTGCCAGCAGCGCTACAGGGATGGGGAAGTATGGCTACACCTTC. Residues: CASSATGMGKYGYTF.

This chain connects TRBV21-1 to TRBJ1-2; TRBD1 is taken as the D call from the table, unchecked against the DNA. TRBV21-1 is a pseudogene. The CDR3 is 16 residues long. Here the CDR3 DNA reads TGTGCCAGCAGGGACGACCGGGACAAAGCTAACTATGGCTACACCTTC. This sequence encodes CASRDDRDKANYGYTF.

This chain joins TRBV11-1 and TRBJ2-5; TRBD1 is a possible D gene (5 bases). The CDR3 contains 12 residues. The V gene's germline CDR1 is SGHAT and CDR2 FQDESV (reference sequence). The V and J ends lost 5 bases and 5 bases respectively, with 9 bases between them. This CDR3 is CASSKNRETQYF. The CDR3 nucleotides are TGTGCCAGCAGCAAGAACAGGGAGACCCAGTACTTC.

The chain joins TRBV29-1 to TRBJ1-5; no clear D gene. The CDR3 totals 14 residues. V shed 5 bases and J shed 0 bases, with 11 bases lying between them. The germline gives CDR1 SQVTM, CDR2 ANQGSEA. The CDR3 nucleotides read TGCAGCGTTCTCTCCGGGAGTAGCAATCAGCCCCAGCATTTT. Translating it yields CSVLSGSSNQPQHF.

In this sample, this clone is large (0.1 to 1%). This sequence joins TRBV11-2 and TRBJ2-7; TRBD2 matches at 10 bases. Germline CDR1 SGHAT, CDR2 FQNNGV. Trimming at V came to 5 bases and at J to 3 bases, leaving 4 bases not matched to a gene. The CDR3 is made up of 14 amino acids. For the CDR3, the DNA is TGTGCCAGCAGCGGACTAGCGGCGAGCTACGAGCAGTACTTC. This encodes CASSGLAASYEQYF.

In its sample, this clone was seen a few times. This sequence joins TRBV7-9 and TRBJ1-4; TRBD1 matches at 8 bases. Germline trimming cut 6 bases from V and 8 bases from J; bases unmatched to any gene: 8. The germline CDR1 and CDR2 sequences are SEHNR and FQNEAQ (reference sequence). The CDR3 is made up of 14 amino acids. The CDR3, as DNA: TGTGCCAGCAGACCCGACAGGGGTTACGAAAAACTGTTTTTT. It translates to CASRPDRGYEKLFF.

This sequence joins TRBV7-2 and TRBJ2-5, with D possibly being TRBD2 (6 bases). V was trimmed by 2 bases and J by 2 bases, leaving 12 bases between them. This CDR3 contains 15 residues. Germline CDR1 and CDR2: SGHTA and FQGNSA. The CDR3 loop is CASSLSLAPQETQYF. Here the CDR3 DNA reads TGTGCCAGCAGCTTATCCCTAGCGCCACAAGAGACCCAGTACTTC.

The rearrangement links TRBV5-4 to TRBJ2-4, with 8 bases identical to TRBD2. The V gene's germline CDR1 is SGHNT and CDR2 YYREEE (reference sequence). This CDR3 has 15 amino acids. V was clipped by 1 base and J by 4 bases; unmatched bases: 4. The CDR3 DNA reads as TGTGCCAGCAGCTTGCCCGGGACTAGTAAAAACATTCAGTACTTC. Its translation is CASSLPGTSKNIQYF.

J is TRBJ2-7 and V is TRBV28, with 10 bases matching TRBD1. The CDR3 consists of 13 residues. J gave up 3 bases and V 6 bases, and 2 bases lay outside the gene matches. Looked up from germline, CDR1 is MDHEN and CDR2 is SYDVKM. The CDR3 region is CASRGQGFYEQYF. CDR3 in DNA: TGTGCCAGCAGGGGACAGGGGTTCTACGAGCAGTACTTC.

Comments on this clone: Germline is not matched at one junction end, which may reflect a read error. J is TRBJ2-7 and V is TRBV11-1; D remains unclear. CDR1 and CDR2 from the germline V gene are SGHAT and FQDESV (reference sequence). The CDR3 length is 13 residues. The CDR3 is CASSLEPSHEQYF. For the CDR3, the DNA is TGTGCCAGCAGCTTAGAGCCCTCCCACGAGCAGTACTTC.

The V and J genes are TRBV5-1 and TRBJ2-2, with no clear D. This CDR3 region has 13 residues. Germline CDR1 and CDR2: SGHRS and YFSETQ. The V end was cut by 0 bases, the J end by 6 bases, with 6 bases between. The CDR3 DNA reads TGCGCCAGCAGCTTGGATTTAGCCGGGGAGCTGTTTTTT. Translation: CASSLDLAGELFF.

This clone was found a few times. This chain uses TRBV19 with TRBJ1-5, with D uncertain. The V and J ends lost 0 bases and 3 bases respectively, with 6 bases between them. Germline V gives CDR1 LNHDA, CDR2 SQIVND (reference sequence). The CDR3 loop spans 14 amino acids. The CDR3 nucleotides are TGTGCCAGTAGTATAGAGAGGTTCAATCAGCCCCAGCATTTT. Translated, it gives CASSIERFNQPQHF.

The chain recombines TRBV28 with TRBJ1-5, with TRBD1 as a possible D gene (5 bases). The CDR3 covers 17 residues. CDR1 MDHEN and CDR2 SYDVKM come from the germline V gene. Trimming pared 3 bases from V and 3 bases from J, leaving 18 bases between. The CDR3 protein is CASSFRSLDTFNQPQHF. The CDR3 DNA is TGTGCCAGCAGTTTTCGTTCCTTGGACACCTTCAATCAGCCCCAGCATTTT.

The sample holds a few counts of this clone. The chain has TRBV10-3 and TRBJ2-1, with D maybe TRBD2 (7 bases). The CDR3 has 14 amino acids. V was cut by 6 bases and J by 6 bases, with 15 bases left in between. CDR1 ENHRY and CDR2 SYGVKD come from the germline V gene. CDR3 loop: CAIRRGREGNEQFF. The CDR3 DNA sequence: TGTGCCATCAGGAGGGGGAGGGAAGGCAATGAGCAGTTCTTC.

Only a few counts were recorded for this clone. CDR3 coding DNA: TGTGCCAGCAGCGTAGTCCCCCAGGGAGGATGGGCTAACTATGGCTACACCTTC. Translation: CASSVVPQGGWANYGYTF. The chain joins TRBV9 to TRBJ1-2; tentatively, D is TRBD1 (5 bases). The V and J ends lost 0 bases and 0 bases respectively, with 18 bases between them. This CDR3 has 18 residues. Germline V lookup: CDR1 SGDLS, CDR2 YYNGEE.

This clone was counted only a few times. The J gene is TRBJ1-1, the V gene TRBV5-8; 7 bases line up with TRBD1. This CDR3 has 18 residues. Trimming cost V 1 base and J 4 bases; bases outside gene matches: 16. From germline, CDR1 is SGHTS and CDR2 YDEGEE. This CDR3 reads CASSLWRWAYRGGTEAFF. The CDR3 coding sequence is TGTGCCAGCAGCTTGTGGAGGTGGGCCTACAGGGGTGGCACTGAAGCTTTCTTT.

The chain carries TRBV5-4 and TRBJ1-2, with D possibly being TRBD1 (5 bases). V was shortened by 4 bases and J by 3 bases, with 10 bases between the two germline ends. This CDR3 has 13 residues. The germline V gene encodes CDR1 SGHNT and CDR2 YYREEE (reference sequence). This CDR3 is CASSGWGDYGYTF. The CDR3 coding sequence is TGTGCCAGCAGCGGGTGGGGCGACTATGGCTACACCTTC.

Here the CDR3 reads CTSSHKEDRYTEAFF. The CDR3 DNA is TGCACCAGCAGCCATAAGGAGGACAGATACACTGAAGCTTTCTTT. The chain carries TRBV1 and TRBJ1-1; the listed D gene, TRBD1, was not tested against the DNA. TRBV1 is given as a pseudogene. This CDR3 spans 15 amino acids.

The V call is TRBV30, the J call TRBJ2-5, with 7 bases lining up with TRBD1. CDR3 size: 13 residues. Germline CDR1 GTSNPN, CDR2 SVGIG (reference sequence). J lost 5 bases, V lost 0 bases, and 3 bases had no gene match. In DNA, the CDR3 is TGTGCCTGGAGTGTACGCAGGGGGGAGACCCAGTACTTC. Translated: CAWSVRRGETQYF.

This sequence joins TRBV23-1 and TRBJ2-3; D is unresolved. TRBV23-1 is classed as an ORF, of uncertain function. The CDR3 covers 17 residues. The ends were cut back, 2 bases at V and 1 base at J, with 16 bases in the middle. This CDR3 is CASSQRSGCSGTDTQYF. The CDR3 nucleotides read TGCGCCAGCAGTCAACGTTCCGGGTGCAGTGGCACAGATACGCAGTATTTT.

This chain's CDR3 is CASSSPSGQGYHEQYF. The CDR3 DNA reads as TGTGCCAGCAGTTCCCCCTCGGGACAGGGTTACCACGAGCAGTACTTC. The chain couples TRBV28 to TRBJ2-7; 9 nucleotides agree with TRBD1. The CDR3 is 16 residues long. CDR1 is MDHEN and CDR2 is SYDVKM in the germline V gene. V lost 4 bases, J lost 5 bases, and 12 bases stayed unmatched.

This clone has only a few counts. The chain recombines TRBV11-2 with TRBJ2-7; 7 bases align to TRBD1. V shed 5 bases and J 4 bases; nucleotides not matched to a gene: 11. Germline CDR1 SGHAT, CDR2 FQNNGV. This CDR3 is 15 amino acids long. The CDR3 sequence is CASSTHRGRAYEQYF. The CDR3 region has the DNA TGTGCCAGCAGCACCCACAGGGGCCGAGCTTACGAGCAGTACTTC.

The CDR3 spells CASSYRTSGRGGEQFF. In DNA form, the CDR3 reads TGTGCCAGCAGTTATCGGACTAGCGGGAGGGGCGGTGAGCAGTTCTTC. V usage is TRBV6-5 and J usage is TRBJ2-1; the match to TRBD2 covers 15 bases. The CDR3 is made up of 16 amino acids. Unmatched junction bases numbered 6, after V lost 3 bases and J lost 9 bases. The V gene's germline CDR1 is MNHEY and CDR2 SVGAGI.

CDR3 DNA sequence: TGTGCCAGCAGGGGGACTAGCGGGGTAAATACGCAGTATTTT. It yields the protein CASRGTSGVNTQYF. V gene TRBV2 combines with J gene TRBJ2-3, with 13 nucleotides matching TRBD2. The germline V gene encodes CDR1 SNHLY and CDR2 FYNNEI. The CDR3 consists of 14 residues. Trimming took 6 bases from V and 7 from J; bases not matched to a gene: 4.

In this sample, this clone turned up many times. V gene TRBV4-1 combines with J gene TRBJ2-7, with unresolved D. The V end lost 1 base, the J end lost 3 bases, and 10 bases lay between the germline ends. The length of the CDR3 is 14 residues. The germline V gene encodes CDR1 MGHRA and CDR2 YSYEKL. The CDR3 nucleotides are TGCGCCAGCAGCCAAGGGGTACAGAGCTACGAGCAGTACTTC. Residues: CASSQGVQSYEQYF.

V and J are TRBV19 and TRBJ1-4; 8 bases align to TRBD1. V shed 1 base and J 4 bases; nucleotides not matched to a gene: 5. Germline V gives CDR1 LNHDA, CDR2 SQIVND (reference sequence). The CDR3 length is 16 residues. The CDR3 spells CASSIAGTGFNEKLFF. CDR3 nucleotide sequence: TGTGCCAGTAGTATAGCTGGGACAGGCTTTAATGAAAAACTGTTTTTT.

The sample holds a few counts of this clone. The V call is TRBV7-3, the J call TRBJ1-6; D gene uncertain. The V end lost 5 bases, the J end lost 8 bases, and 13 bases lay between the germline ends. The CDR3 extends over 14 amino acids. Germline V gene data show CDR1 as SGHTA and CDR2 as FQGTGA. The CDR3 DNA sequence: TGTGCCAGCAGCCGCAGGTCTGGCGATTCACCCCTCCACTTT. Protein product: CASSRRSGDSPLHF.

The chain recombines TRBV29-1 with TRBJ2-5, with a tentative D call TRBD2 (5 bases). The J call may be faulty, since TRBJ2-7 better matches the DNA end. Germline CDR1 reads SQVTM; CDR2 reads ANQGSEA. The CDR3 has 15 residues. The CDR3 region has the DNA TGCAGCGTTGAAGATGACCGTCGAGGGTTCAACGAGCAGTACTTC. Encoded protein: CSVEDDRRGFNEQYF.